These 17 T cell receptor beta chains were sequenced from one sample in a study of identical twins. Each CDR3 protein gets one entry after TCRdb re-called the 5' RACE reads with MiXCR. The repertoire consists of about 810,000 distinct CDR3 sequences, with more than 9% occurring once and the leading ten covering around 1.5%. These data are also associated with another study on yellow fever vaccine responses in identical twins.

The sequenced material came from PBMCs. These receptors came from a woman between 18 and 29 years old in good health.

V usage is TRBV6-1 and J usage is TRBJ2-4; 12 positions match TRBD2. The CDR3 spans 14 residues. Germline V gene lookup returns CDR1 MNHNS and CDR2 SASEGT. The ends lost 6 bases at V and 8 bases at J; junction bases unmatched: 5. CDR3 in DNA: TGTGCCAGCAGGAGACTAGCGGGAGTCGACATTCAGTACTTC. Protein: CASRRLAGVDIQYF.

This clonotype was detected many times. This chain uses TRBV20-1 with TRBJ2-3, with TRBD2 matching 7 bases. J gave up 2 bases and V 5 bases, and 4 bases lay outside the gene matches. Germline V lookup: CDR1 DFQATT, CDR2 SNEGSKA (reference sequence). This CDR3 is 13 amino acids long. Here the CDR3 DNA reads TGCAGTGCTCTTAGCGGGTACACAGATACGCAGTATTTT. Its translation: CSALSGYTDTQYF.

In regard to this clonotype: Possible read error: a much larger clone is one base away. The chain combines TRBV29-1 with TRBJ2-7; possible D gene TRBD1, 6 bases. The CDR3 totals 13 residues. In germline, CDR1 is SQVTM, CDR2 ANQGSEA. Here the CDR3 reads CGVVGGQGYEQYF. The CDR3 DNA reads as TGCGGCGTTGTAGGGGGACAAGGCTACGAGCAGTACTTC.

The rearrangement uses TRBV15 and TRBJ1-5; D is possibly TRBD1 (5 bases). V lost 6 bases and J lost 1, with 10 bases in between. Per germline, CDR1 LNHNV and CDR2 YYDKDF (reference sequence). This CDR3 region has 14 residues. The CDR3 region is CATSPGGSNQPQHF. The CDR3 DNA reads TGTGCCACCAGTCCGGGGGGGAGCAATCAGCCCCAGCATTTT.

In this sample, this clonotype turned up a few times. The rearrangement joins TRBV6-5 to TRBJ1-1; possibly TRBD1 for D (6 bases). The germline V and J ends were trimmed by 2 bases and 4 bases, with 17 bases remaining between them. This CDR3 has 16 amino acids. Looked up from germline, CDR1 is MNHEY and CDR2 is SVGAGI. The CDR3 region has the DNA TGTGCCAGCAGTTACCAGTCTGGGGGGCACGGCACTGAAGCTTTCTTT. It specifies CASSYQSGGHGTEAFF.

This clonotype was detected a few times. V and J are TRBV7-2 and TRBJ2-7, with D unresolved. CDR1 is SGHTA and CDR2 is FQGNSA in the germline V gene. CDR3 length equals 12 residues. V was trimmed by 3 bases and J by 3 bases, leaving 6 bases between them. The CDR3 DNA sequence: TGTGCCAGCAGCTTTGGGTACTACGAGCAGTACGTC. Its translation is CASSFGYYEQYV.

The CDR3 loop reads CASSLGTIRMSGANVLTF. Here the CDR3 DNA reads TGTGCCAGCAGCCTAGGGACAATACGAATGTCTGGGGCCAACGTCCTGACTTTC. The chain employs TRBV3-1 and TRBJ2-6, with D maybe TRBD1 (6 bases). V lost 4 bases and J lost 1, with 17 bases in between. The germline V gene encodes CDR1 LGHDT and CDR2 YNNKEL (reference sequence). This CDR3 has 18 residues.

This clonotype was counted only a few times. The rearrangement uses TRBV5-5 and TRBJ2-3; D is ambiguous. The CDR3 sequence is 15 residues long. Looked up from germline, CDR1 is SGHKS and CDR2 is YYEKEE (reference sequence). V lost 4 bases, J lost 3 bases, and 15 bases lay in between. The CDR3 nucleotides read TGTGCCAGCAGCCCGGTTGCTACTGGGACAGATACGCAGTATTTT. It codes for CASSPVATGTDTQYF. Looking up the rest from reference TRBV5-5 and TRBJ2-3 gives the full variable domain: DAGVTQSPTHLIKTRGQQVTLRCSPISGHKSVSWYQQVLGQGPQFIFQYYEKEERGRGNFPDRFSARQFPNYSSELNVNALLLGDSALYLCASSPVATGTDTQYFGPGTRLTVL.

This clonotype came up a few times. The CDR3 nucleotides read TGTGCCAGCAGCCGCCCCGGGCCTGGGGCCAACGTCCTGACTTTC. This encodes CASSRPGPGANVLTF. The chain employs TRBV3-1 and TRBJ2-6; no clear D gene. Trimming left V 4 bases short and J 2 bases short, with 9 bases between. This CDR3 spans 15 amino acids. CDR1 is LGHDT, CDR2 YNNKEL, per germline (reference sequence).

This chain links TRBV20-1 with TRBJ2-3; a weak D match, TRBD1 (6 bases). The CDR3 runs 16 residues. The germline V gene encodes CDR1 DFQATT and CDR2 SNEGSKA (reference sequence). Written as DNA, the CDR3 is TGCTGTGGGGCCCTTACCGTAGGGGGTAGCACAGATACGCAGTATTTT. The encoded protein is CCGALTVGGSTDTQYF.

This clonotype turned up a few times. The chain has TRBV20-1 and TRBJ2-3, with D uncertain. CDR3 length: 14 amino acids. Per the germline V gene, CDR1 is DFQATT and CDR2 is SNEGSKA (reference sequence). Trimming removed 3 bases from V and 4 bases from J, with 14 bases in between. The CDR3 reads CSARVSSAADTQYF. The CDR3 region has the DNA TGCAGTGCTAGGGTCTCCTCCGCCGCAGATACGCAGTATTTT.

The table lists this clonotype with a few counts. J is TRBJ2-1 and V is TRBV12-3 or TRBV12-4; D unresolved. V was shortened by 6 bases and J by 11 bases, with 14 bases between the two germline ends. This CDR3 spans 12 amino acids. The CDR3 here is CASSLTPRKQFF. In DNA, the CDR3 is TGTGCCAGCAGCCTGACACCCCGAAAGCAGTTCTTC.

The V and J genes are TRBV25-1 and TRBJ2-2; 7 nucleotides align to TRBD2. Germline V gene lookup returns CDR1 MGHDK and CDR2 SYGVNS. The V gene end was trimmed by 8 bases and the J gene end by 5 bases; junction bases not matched to a gene: 8. This CDR3 is 14 amino acids long. The CDR3 DNA sequence: TGTGCCAGCGGAACGCGGGGGAGAACCGGGGAGCTGTTTTTT. Translating it yields CASGTRGRTGELFF.

This rearrangement joins TRBV7-8 to TRBJ2-3; 7 nucleotides line up with TRBD2. The length of the CDR3 is 16 residues. Germline V gene sequence: CDR1 SGHVS, CDR2 FQNEAQ. V was pared by 0 bases and J by 0 bases, with 3 bases of the junction left unmatched. In DNA, the CDR3 is TGTGCCAGCAGCTTAGCGGTAGCGGGTAGCACAGATACGCAGTATTTT. Protein product: CASSLAVAGSTDTQYF.

This clonotype was seen a handful of times. The chain combines TRBV18 with TRBJ2-2; D may match TRBD1 or TRBD2 (5 bases each). CDR1 is KGHSH, CDR2 LQKENI, per germline. Between the trimmed V and J ends, which lost 0 bases and 0 bases, there was a span of 11 bases. CDR3 size: 17 residues. The DNA of the CDR3 is TGTGCCAGCTCACCACCAGCCGGGACGGCGAACACCGGGGAGCTGTTTTTT. It translates to CASSPPAGTANTGELFF.

This clonotype was counted once. This chain uses TRBV6-2 or TRBV6-3 with TRBJ2-7, with D maybe TRBD2 (5 bases). Germline-derived CDR1 and CDR2 are MNHEY and SVGEGT. Trimming left V 0 bases short and J 4 bases short, with 19 bases between. The CDR3 length is 17 residues. The CDR3, as DNA: TGTGCCAGCAGTTACTCCTTAGTTACCCGGACTTCATACGAGCAGTACGTC. Protein product: CASSYSLVTRTSYEQYV.

Only a few counts were recorded for this clonotype. V is TRBV9 and J is TRBJ1-1; D is unclear. The ends were cut back, 1 base at V and 4 bases at J, with 8 bases in the middle. The CDR3 is made up of 13 amino acids. Germline loops: CDR1 SGDLS, CDR2 YYNGEE. In nucleotides, the CDR3 is TGTGCCAGCAGCGTAAAGGAACGCACTGAAGCTTTCTTT. Protein: CASSVKERTEAFF.